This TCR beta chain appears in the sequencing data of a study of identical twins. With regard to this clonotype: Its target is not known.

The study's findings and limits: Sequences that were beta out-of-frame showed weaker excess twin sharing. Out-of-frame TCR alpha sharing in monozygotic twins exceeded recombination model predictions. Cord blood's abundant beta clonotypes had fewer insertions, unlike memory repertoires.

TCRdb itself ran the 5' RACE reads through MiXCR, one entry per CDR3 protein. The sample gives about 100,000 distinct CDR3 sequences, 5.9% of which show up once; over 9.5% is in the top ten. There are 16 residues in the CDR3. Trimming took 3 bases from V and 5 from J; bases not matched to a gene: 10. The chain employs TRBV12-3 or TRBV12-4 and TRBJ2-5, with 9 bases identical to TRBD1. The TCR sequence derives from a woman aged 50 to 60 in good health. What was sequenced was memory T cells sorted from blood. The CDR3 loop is CASSLGQGRIFETQYF. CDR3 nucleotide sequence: TGTGCCAGCAGTTTGGGACAGGGAAGGATTTTCGAGACCCAGTACTTC.